Described below is a single T cell receptor (beta chain) sequence and its context. The antigen remains unidentified. This sample stems from a study of cytomegalovirus exposure and HLA in healthy donors. Study-level findings and limits: HLA-A and HLA-B allele assignments for most subjects were reportedly predicted accurately using TCR beta sequences. TCR sequences were mostly rare, though some public TCRs occurred in many donors.

Researchers ran the PCR with 60 Vbeta and 13 Jbeta primers. Data came from immunoSEQ multiplex PCR; TCRdb stores just in-frame clones and leaves some out. The sample lists more than 95,000 clones, just over 75% seen once, with about 7.5% in the top ten. Germline-derived CDR1 and CDR2 are MGHRA and YSYEKL. There are 13 residues in the CDR3. V lost 0 bases and J 13 bases, leaving 15 bases between the germline ends. This receptor was taken from a man aged 40-55 years in good health and CMV-seropositive. The chain is built from TRBV4-1 and TRBJ1-2, with D perhaps TRBD1 (6 bases). Sequenced input: PBMCs. CDR3 amino acids: CASSQDLDSGGTF. In nucleotides, the CDR3 is TGCGCCAGCAGCCAAGATCTGGACAGCGGAGGCACCTTC.